The present TCR beta chain was sequenced within a study of T cells after yellow fever vaccination. Study in general: Libraries from low-cell-number fractions were prepared with the SMART-Seq v4 Ultra Low Input RNA kit.

General study findings and limits: Detected again after the booster were most primary-vaccination clones, at about 96% CD4 and approximately 87% CD8.

5'RACE template switching produced TCR cDNA carrying a universal primer site and UMIs. TCRdb re-derived calls from the 5' RACE reads in MiXCR, one entry per CDR3 protein. The repertoire holds 300,000 to 350,000 distinct CDR3 sequences, less than 9.5% seen once, with 15% to 20% in the top ten. This clonotype was recorded at least ten times. The antigen is unknown. The receptor comes from a man aged 18 to 30 who received the YFV17D yellow fever vaccine. Sequenced here: PBMCs, sampled more than 35 days after the first yellow fever vaccination.

CDR3 nucleotide sequence: TGTGCCAGCAGCTTTCCGGGGGGATTGGGCGGGCAGTACGTC. This gives the protein CASSFPGGLGGQYV. The V and J genes are TRBV7-2 and TRBJ2-7; TRBD2 matches 7 bases. The germline gives CDR1 SGHTA, CDR2 FQGNSA. Trimming cost V 3 bases and J 9 bases; bases outside gene matches: 11. The CDR3 sequence is 14 residues long.